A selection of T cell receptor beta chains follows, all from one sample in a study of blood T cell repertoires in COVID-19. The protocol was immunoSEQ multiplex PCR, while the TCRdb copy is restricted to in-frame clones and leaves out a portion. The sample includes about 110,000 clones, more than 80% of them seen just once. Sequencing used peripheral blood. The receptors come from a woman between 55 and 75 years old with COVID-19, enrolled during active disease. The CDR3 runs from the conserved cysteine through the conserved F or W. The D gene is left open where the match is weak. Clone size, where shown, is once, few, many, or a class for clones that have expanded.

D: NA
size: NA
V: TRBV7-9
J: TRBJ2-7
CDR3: CASSLDDSVVYEQYF
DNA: TGTGCCAGCAGCTTAGATGACAGCGTAGTCTACGAGCAGTACTTC

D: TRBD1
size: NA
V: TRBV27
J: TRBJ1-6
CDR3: CASSFLGGSPLHF
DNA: TGTGCCAGCAGTTTTTTAGGGGGCTCACCCCTCCACTTT

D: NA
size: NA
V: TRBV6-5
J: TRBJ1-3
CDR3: CASMGIGVGNTIYF
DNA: TGTGCCAGCATGGGGATCGGGGTCGGAAACACCATATATTTT

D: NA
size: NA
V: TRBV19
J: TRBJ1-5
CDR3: CASSRGAGNQPQHF
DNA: TGTGCCAGTAGTCGTGGGGCAGGGAATCAGCCCCAGCATTTT

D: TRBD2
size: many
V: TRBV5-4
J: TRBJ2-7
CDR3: CASSPGLAGDLHYEQYF
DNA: TGTGCCAGCAGCCCGGGACTAGCGGGGGACCTTCACTACGAGCAGTACTTC

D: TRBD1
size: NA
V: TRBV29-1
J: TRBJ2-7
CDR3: CSVEVRGQAAYEQYF
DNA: TGCAGCGTTGAAGTCCGGGGACAGGCCGCCTACGAGCAGTACTTC

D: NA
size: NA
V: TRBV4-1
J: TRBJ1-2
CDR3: CASSQKGGGDYGYTF
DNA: TGCGCCAGCAGCCAGAAGGGAGGAGGAGACTATGGCTACACCTTC

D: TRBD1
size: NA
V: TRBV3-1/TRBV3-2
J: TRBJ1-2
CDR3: CASSQDGVRGFYGYTF
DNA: TGTGCCAGCAGCCAAGACGGAGTCAGGGGGTTCTATGGCTACACCTTC

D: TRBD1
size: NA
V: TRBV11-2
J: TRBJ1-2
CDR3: CASSSTLGQVYGYTF
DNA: TGTGCCAGCAGCTCCACCCTGGGACAGGTATATGGCTACACCTTC

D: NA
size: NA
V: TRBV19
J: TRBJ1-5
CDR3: CASSIDLWTGNQPQHF
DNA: TGTGCCAGTAGTATAGATCTGTGGACAGGCAATCAGCCCCAGCATTTT

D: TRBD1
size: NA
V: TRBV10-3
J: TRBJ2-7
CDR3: CAIVGQGTYEQYF
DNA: TGTGCCATCGTGGGACAGGGGACTTACGAGCAGTACTTC

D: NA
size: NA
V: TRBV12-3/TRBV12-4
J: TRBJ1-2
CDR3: CASSPNYGYTF
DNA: TGTGCCAGCAGTCCGAACTATGGCTACACCTTC

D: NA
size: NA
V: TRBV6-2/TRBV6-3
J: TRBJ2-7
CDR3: CASSYRRAVYEQYF
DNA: TGTGCCAGCAGTTACCGGCGGGCTGTCTACGAGCAGTACTTC

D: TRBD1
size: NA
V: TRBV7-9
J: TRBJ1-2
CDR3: CASSRQQGAHGYTF
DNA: TGTGCCAGCAGCCGCCAACAGGGGGCGCATGGCTACACCTTC

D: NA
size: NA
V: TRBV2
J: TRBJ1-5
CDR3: CASSRGTNQPQHF
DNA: TGTGCCAGCAGCCGGGGAACCAATCAGCCCCAGCATTTT

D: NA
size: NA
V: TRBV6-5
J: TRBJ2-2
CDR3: CASSYWRTGGAGELFF
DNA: TGTGCCAGCAGTTACTGGCGGACAGGAGGGGCCGGGGAGCTGTTTTTT

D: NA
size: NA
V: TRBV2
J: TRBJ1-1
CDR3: CASSEDSLNTEAFF
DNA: TGTGCCAGCAGTGAGGACAGCCTGAACACTGAAGCTTTCTTT

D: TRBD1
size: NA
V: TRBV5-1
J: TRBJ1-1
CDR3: CASSSTGDTEAFF
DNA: TGCGCCAGCAGCTCGACAGGGGACACTGAAGCTTTCTTT

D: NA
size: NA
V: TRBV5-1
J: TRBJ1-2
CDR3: CASSLRGLYGYTF
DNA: TGCGCCAGCAGCCTTCGTGGGCTCTATGGCTACACCTTC

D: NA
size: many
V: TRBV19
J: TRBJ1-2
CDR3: CASSIPEVEFYGYTF
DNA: TGTGCCAGTAGCATCCCGGAGGTAGAATTTTATGGCTACACCTTC

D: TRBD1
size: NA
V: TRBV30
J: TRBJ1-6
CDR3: CAWGGQGNSPLHF
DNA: TGTGCCTGGGGTGGACAGGGAAATTCACCCCTCCACTTT

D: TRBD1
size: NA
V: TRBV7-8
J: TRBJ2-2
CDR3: CASSVQLTGVNTGELFF
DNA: TGTGCCAGCAGCGTCCAACTCACAGGGGTGAACACCGGGGAGCTGTTTTTT

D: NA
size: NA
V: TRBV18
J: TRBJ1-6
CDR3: CASSQGFSYNSPLHF
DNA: TGTGCCAGCTCACAGGGGTTCTCCTATAATTCACCCCTCCACTTT

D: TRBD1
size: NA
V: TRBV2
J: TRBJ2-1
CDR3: CASRDTGTDYNEQFF
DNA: TGTGCCAGCAGAGATACCGGGACAGACTACAATGAGCAGTTCTTC

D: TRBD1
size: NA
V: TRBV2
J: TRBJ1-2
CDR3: CASSEDRTNYGYTF
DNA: TGTGCCAGCAGTGAGGACAGGACTAACTATGGCTACACCTTC

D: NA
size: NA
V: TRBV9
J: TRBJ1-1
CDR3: CASSPRLQQHADTEAFF
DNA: TGTGCCAGCAGCCCAAGATTACAGCAACATGCTGACACTGAAGCTTTCTTT

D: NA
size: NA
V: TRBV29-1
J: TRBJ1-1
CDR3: CSAQGANTEAFF
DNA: TGCAGCGCACAGGGTGCGAACACTGAAGCTTTCTTT

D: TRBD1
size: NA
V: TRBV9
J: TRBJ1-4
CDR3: CASSLWTGGNEKLFF
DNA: TGTGCCAGCAGCCTGTGGACAGGGGGTAATGAAAAACTGTTTTTT

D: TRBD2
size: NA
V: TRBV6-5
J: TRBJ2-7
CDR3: CASSRGGGYEQYF
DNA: TGTGCCAGCAGTCGCGGGGGGGGCTACGAGCAGTACTTC

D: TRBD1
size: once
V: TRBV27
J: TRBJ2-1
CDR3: CASSLNRGYNEQFF
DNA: TGTGCCAGCAGTTTAAACAGGGGCTACAATGAGCAGTTCTTC

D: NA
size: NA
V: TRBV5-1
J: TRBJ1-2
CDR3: CASSTEEGSGYTF
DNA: TGCGCCAGCAGCACGGAGGAAGGGTCTGGCTACACCTTC

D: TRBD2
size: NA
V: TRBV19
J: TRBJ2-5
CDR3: CASGQGLASGAQETQYF
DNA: TGTGCCAGTGGGCAGGGTTTGGCTAGCGGGGCGCAAGAGACCCAGTACTTC

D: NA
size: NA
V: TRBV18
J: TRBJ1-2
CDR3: CASSPRQDYGYTF
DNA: TGTGCCAGCTCACCAAGACAGGACTATGGCTACACCTTC

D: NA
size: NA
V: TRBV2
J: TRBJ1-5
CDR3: CASSEDRTYNQPQHF
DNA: TGTGCCAGCAGTGAAGATCGGACATACAATCAGCCCCAGCATTTT

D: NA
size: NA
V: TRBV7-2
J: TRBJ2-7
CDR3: CASSLGQNMVYEQYF
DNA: TGTGCCAGCAGCTTAGGGCAGAATATGGTCTACGAGCAGTACTTC

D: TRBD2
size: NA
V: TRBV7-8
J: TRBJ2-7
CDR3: CASSRLLTSGEPYEQYF
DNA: TGTGCCAGCAGCCGACTATTGACTAGCGGGGAACCCTACGAGCAGTACTTC

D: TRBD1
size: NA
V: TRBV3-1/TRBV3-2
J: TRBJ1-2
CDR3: CASSRAGGAGYTF
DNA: TGTGCCAGCAGCCGGGCAGGGGGCGCAGGCTACACCTTC

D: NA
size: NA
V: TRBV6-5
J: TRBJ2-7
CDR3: CASRAPPLYEQYF
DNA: TGTGCCAGCAGGGCCCCTCCCCTCTACGAGCAGTACTTC

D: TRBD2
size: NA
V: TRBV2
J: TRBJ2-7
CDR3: CASRGAGALSYEQYF
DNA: TGTGCCAGCAGGGGAGCGGGGGCCCTCTCCTACGAGCAGTACTTC

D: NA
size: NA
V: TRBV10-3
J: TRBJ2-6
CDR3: CAISESRAYGANVLTF
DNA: TGTGCCATCAGTGAGTCGCGAGCGTATGGGGCCAACGTCCTGACTTTC

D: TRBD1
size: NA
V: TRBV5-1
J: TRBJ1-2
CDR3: CASSSTGTGHGYTF
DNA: TGCGCCAGCAGCTCCACCGGGACAGGGCATGGCTACACCTTC

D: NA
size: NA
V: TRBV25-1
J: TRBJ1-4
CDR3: CASSELLQTNEKLFF
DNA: TGTGCCAGCAGTGAATTGCTACAGACTAATGAAAAACTGTTTTTT

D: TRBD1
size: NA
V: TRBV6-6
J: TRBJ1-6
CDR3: CASRPTGWNSPLHF
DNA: TGTGCCAGCAGGCCGACAGGGTGGAATTCACCCCTCCACTTT

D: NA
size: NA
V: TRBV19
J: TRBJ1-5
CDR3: CASSIRAGPQPQHF
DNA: TGTGCCAGTAGTATTCGTGCAGGGCCCCAGCCCCAGCATTTT

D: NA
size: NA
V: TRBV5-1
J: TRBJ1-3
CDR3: CASSLNGDSGNTIYF
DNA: TGCGCCAGCAGCTTGAACGGGGACTCTGGAAACACCATATATTTT

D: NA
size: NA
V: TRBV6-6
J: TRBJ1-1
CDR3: CASSYGPAGDTEAFF
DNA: TGTGCCAGCAGTTACGGGCCCGCAGGGGACACTGAAGCTTTCTTT